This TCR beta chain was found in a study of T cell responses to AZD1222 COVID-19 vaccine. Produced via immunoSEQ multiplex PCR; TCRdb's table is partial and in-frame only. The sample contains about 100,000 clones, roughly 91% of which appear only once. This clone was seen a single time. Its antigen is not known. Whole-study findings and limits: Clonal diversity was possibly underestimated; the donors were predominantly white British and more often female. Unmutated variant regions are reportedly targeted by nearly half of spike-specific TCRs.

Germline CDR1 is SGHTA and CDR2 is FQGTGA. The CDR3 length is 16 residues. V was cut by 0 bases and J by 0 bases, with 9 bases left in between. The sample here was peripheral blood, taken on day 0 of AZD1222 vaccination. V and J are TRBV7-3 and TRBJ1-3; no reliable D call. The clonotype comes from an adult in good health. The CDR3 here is CASSLTLPGSGNTIYF. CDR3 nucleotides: TGTGCCAGCAGCTTAACCCTGCCCGGCTCTGGAAACACCATATATTTT.